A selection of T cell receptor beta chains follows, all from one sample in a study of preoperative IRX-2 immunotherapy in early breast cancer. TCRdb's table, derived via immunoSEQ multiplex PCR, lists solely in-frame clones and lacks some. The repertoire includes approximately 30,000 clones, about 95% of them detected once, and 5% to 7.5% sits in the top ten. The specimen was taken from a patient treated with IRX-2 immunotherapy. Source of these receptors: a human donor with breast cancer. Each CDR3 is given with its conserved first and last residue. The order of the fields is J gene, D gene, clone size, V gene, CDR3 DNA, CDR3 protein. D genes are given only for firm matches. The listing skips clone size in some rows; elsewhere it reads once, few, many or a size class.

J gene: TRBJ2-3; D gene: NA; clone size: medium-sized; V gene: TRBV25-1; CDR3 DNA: TGTGCCAGCAGTGACCATCCCTCAGGGTCAGATACGCAGTATTTT; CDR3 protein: CASSDHPSGSDTQYF
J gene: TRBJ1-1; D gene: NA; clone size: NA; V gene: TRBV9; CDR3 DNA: TGTGCCAGCAGCGTAGGGGGGAGGAACACTGAAGCTTTCTTT; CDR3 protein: CASSVGGRNTEAFF
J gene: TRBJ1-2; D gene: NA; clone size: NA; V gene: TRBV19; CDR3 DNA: TGTGCCAGTAGTACCTCCTGGGGGGGAAACTATGGCTACACCTTC; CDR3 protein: CASSTSWGGNYGYTF
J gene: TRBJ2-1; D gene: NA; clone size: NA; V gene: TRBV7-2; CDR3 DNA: TGTGCCAGCAGCTCCACCCCGGGACTCTCCTACAATGAGCAGTTCTTC; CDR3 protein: CASSSTPGLSYNEQFF
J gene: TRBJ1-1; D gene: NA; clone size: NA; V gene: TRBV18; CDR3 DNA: TGTGCCAGCTCACTAGGGGCTGCGGCCTTAGGCACTGAAGCTTTCTTT; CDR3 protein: CASSLGAAALGTEAFF
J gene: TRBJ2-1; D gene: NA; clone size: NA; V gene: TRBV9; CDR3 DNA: TGTGCCAGCAGCTCCCTAGCTAGCTCCTACAATGAGCAGTTCTTC; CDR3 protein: CASSSLASSYNEQFF
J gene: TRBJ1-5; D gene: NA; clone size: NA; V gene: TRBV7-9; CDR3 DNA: TGTGCCAGCAGCTTAGGGGCAGACAATCAGCCCCAGCATTTT; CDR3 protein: CASSLGADNQPQHF
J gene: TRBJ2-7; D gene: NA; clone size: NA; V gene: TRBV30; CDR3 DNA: TGTGCCTGGAGTGTTACGGGCTACGAGCAGTACTTC; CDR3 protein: CAWSVTGYEQYF
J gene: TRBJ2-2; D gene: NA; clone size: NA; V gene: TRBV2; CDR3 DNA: TGTGCCAGCAGGACCGGGACTGAGAACACCGGGGAGCTGTTTTTT; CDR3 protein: CASRTGTENTGELFF
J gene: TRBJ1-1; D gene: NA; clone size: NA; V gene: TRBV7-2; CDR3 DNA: TGTGCCAGCAGCTTACGGCGCGGAGCTGGAGCTTTCTTT; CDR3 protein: CASSLRRGAGAFF
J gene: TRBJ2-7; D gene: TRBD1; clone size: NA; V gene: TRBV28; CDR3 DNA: TGTGCCAGCAGTGAAAGACAGGGAAGGGGCTCCTACGAGCAGTACTTC; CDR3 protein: CASSERQGRGSYEQYF
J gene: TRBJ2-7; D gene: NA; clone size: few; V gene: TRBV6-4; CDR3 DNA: TGTGCCAGCAGTGTAACCGGAGCTGGGGACGAGCAGTACTTC; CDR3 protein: CASSVTGAGDEQYF
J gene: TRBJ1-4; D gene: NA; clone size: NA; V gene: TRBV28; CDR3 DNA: TGTGCCAGCAGGACCGAAGGGAGGGGTGAAAAACTGTTTTTT; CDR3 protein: CASRTEGRGEKLFF
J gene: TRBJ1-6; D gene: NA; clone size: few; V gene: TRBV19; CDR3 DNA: TGTGCCAGTAGTAGGGGGCCAGAAGGGGATTCACCCCTCCACTTT; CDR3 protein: CASSRGPEGDSPLHF
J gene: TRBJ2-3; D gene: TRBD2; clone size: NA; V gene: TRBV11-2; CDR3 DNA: TGTGCCAGCATACTAGGACTAGCGGCTCTACCCACAGATACGCAGTATTTT; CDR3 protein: CASILGLAALPTDTQYF
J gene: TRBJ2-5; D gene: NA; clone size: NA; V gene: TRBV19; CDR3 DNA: TGTGCCAGTAGCCTAATAACGGGGAACCCGAACTTC; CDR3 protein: CASSLITGNPNF
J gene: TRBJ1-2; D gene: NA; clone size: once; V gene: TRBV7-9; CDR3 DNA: TGTGCCAGCAGCTTCGACAGCTATGGCTACACCTTC; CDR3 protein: CASSFDSYGYTF
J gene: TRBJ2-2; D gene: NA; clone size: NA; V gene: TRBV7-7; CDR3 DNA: TGTGCTAGCAGCTTAGCTGGCAGACCGAACACCGGGGAGCTGTTTTTT; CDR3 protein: CASSLAGRPNTGELFF
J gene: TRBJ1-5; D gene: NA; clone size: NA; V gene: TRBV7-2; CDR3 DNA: TGTGCCAGCAGCCCTCAATTCGGTGATCAGCCCCAGCATTTT; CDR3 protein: CASSPQFGDQPQHF
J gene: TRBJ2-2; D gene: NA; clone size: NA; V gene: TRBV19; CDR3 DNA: TGTGCCAGTAGTATATTGGGCTTTGGGGGACCCCTCTCCCCTGAAGGGGAGCTGTTTTTT; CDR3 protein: CASSILGFGGPLSPEGELFF
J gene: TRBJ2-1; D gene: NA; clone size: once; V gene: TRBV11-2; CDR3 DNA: TGTGCCAGCAGCTTAGGTCCAGTATCCTACAATGAGCAGTTCTTC; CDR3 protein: CASSLGPVSYNEQFF
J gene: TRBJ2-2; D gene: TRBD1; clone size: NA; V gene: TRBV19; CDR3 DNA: TGTGCCAGTAGTTTGAGACAGGGAAGGATCGGGGAGCTGTTTTTT; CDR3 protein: CASSLRQGRIGELFF
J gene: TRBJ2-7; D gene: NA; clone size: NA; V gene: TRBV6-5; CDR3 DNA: TGTGCCAGCAGTTACGTTTGGGCGGGTGGTTACGAGCAGTACTTC; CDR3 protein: CASSYVWAGGYEQYF
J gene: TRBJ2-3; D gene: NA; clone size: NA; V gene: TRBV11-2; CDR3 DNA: TGTGCCAGCAGCTCCCGACAGTTGACAGATACGCAGTATTTT; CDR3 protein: CASSSRQLTDTQYF
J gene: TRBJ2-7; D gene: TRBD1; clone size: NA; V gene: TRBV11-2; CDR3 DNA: TGTGCCAGCAGCCCCGGGACAGGCTCCTACGAGCAGTACTTC; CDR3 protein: CASSPGTGSYEQYF
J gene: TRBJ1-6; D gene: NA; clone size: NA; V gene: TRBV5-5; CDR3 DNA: TGTGCCAGCAGCTTTGGTCCAGGGTCCTATAATTCACCCCTCCACTTT; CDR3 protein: CASSFGPGSYNSPLHF
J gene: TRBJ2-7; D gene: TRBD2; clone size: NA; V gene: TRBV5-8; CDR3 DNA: TGTGCCAGCAGCTTGTTAAAAGCGGGGGGACCCTACGAGCAGTACTTC; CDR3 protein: CASSLLKAGGPYEQYF
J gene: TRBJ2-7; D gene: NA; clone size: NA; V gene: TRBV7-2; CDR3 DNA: TGTGCCAGCAGCTTTGGGGGCCCAAACGAGCAGTACTTC; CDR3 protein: CASSFGGPNEQYF
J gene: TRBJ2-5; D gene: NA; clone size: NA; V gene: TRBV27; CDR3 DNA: TGTGCCAGCAGTTTCTCTAGGGTACGGGGTCCTTGGTCCCAGTACTTC; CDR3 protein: CASSFSRVRGPWSQYF
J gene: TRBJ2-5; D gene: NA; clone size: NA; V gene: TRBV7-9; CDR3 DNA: TGTGCCAGCAGCGAGGGACCACAGACCCAGTACTTC; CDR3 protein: CASSEGPQTQYF
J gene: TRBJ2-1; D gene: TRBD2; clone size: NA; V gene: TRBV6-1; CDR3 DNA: TGTGCCAGCAGTGAAAACTCTAGGGGAGGGTACAATGAGCAGTTCTTC; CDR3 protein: CASSENSRGGYNEQFF
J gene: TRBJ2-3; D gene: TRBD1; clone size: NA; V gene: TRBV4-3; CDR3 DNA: TGCGCCAGCAGCCAAGAGACAGGGGGCACAGATACGCAGTATTTT; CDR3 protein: CASSQETGGTDTQYF
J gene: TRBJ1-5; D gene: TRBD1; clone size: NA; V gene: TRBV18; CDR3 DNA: TGTGCCAGCTCACCCGGGACAGGCCATCAGCCCCAGCATTTT; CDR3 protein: CASSPGTGHQPQHF
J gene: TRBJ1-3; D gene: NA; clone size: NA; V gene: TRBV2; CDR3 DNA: TGTGCCAGCGGTGCTGTAGGGGGCTCTGGAAACACCATATATTTT; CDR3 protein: CASGAVGGSGNTIYF
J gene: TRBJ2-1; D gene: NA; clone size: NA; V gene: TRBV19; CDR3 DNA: TGTGCCAGTAGTATCGGGGGTAGGTCCTACAATGAGCAGTTCTTC; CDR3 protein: CASSIGGRSYNEQFF
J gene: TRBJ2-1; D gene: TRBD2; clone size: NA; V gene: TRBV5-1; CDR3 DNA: TGCGCCAGCAGCCCTGGGACTAGCGGGAGTTTGTACAATGAGCAGTTCTTC; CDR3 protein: CASSPGTSGSLYNEQFF
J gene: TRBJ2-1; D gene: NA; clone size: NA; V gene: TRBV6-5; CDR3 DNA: TGTGCCAGCAGTTATTACCAGGCTGGTAATACTGAGCAGTTCTTC; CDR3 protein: CASSYYQAGNTEQFF
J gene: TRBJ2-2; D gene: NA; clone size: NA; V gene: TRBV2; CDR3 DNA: TGTGCCAGCAGCCCCCCCGGGGAGCTGTTTTTT; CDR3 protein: CASSPPGELFF
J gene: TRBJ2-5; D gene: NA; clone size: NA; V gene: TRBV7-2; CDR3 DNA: TGTGCCAGCAGCTTCCAGACGGGGAGCCAAGAGACCCAGTACTTC; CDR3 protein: CASSFQTGSQETQYF
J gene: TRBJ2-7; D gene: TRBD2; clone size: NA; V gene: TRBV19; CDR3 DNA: TGTGCCAGTAGTATAGGCGGGGGCGAGCAGTACTTC; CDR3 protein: CASSIGGGEQYF
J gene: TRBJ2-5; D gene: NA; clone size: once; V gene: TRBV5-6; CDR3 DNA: TGTGCCAGCAGCTTGGGGGGACTCCGGGAGACCCAGTACTTC; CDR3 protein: CASSLGGLRETQYF
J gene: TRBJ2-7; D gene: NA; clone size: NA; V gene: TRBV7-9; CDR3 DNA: TGTGCCAGCAGCTTAGTGGGGTTCGACGAGCAGTACTTC; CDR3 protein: CASSLVGFDEQYF
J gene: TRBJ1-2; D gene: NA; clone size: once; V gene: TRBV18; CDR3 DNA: TGTGCCAGCTCACCAATGAGGGAGAGGGTCGCTAACTATGGCTACACCTTC; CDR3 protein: CASSPMRERVANYGYTF
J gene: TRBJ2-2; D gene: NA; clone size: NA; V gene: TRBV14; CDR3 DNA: TGTGCCAGCAGCCAAGATGGCGGGACAGTCACCGGGGAGCTGTTTTTT; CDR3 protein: CASSQDGGTVTGELFF
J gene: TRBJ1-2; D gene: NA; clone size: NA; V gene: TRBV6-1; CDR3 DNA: TGTGCCAGCAGTGATAGGCCTAACTATGGCTACACCTTC; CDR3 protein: CASSDRPNYGYTF
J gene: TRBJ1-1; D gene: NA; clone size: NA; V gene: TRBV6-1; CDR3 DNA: TGTGCCAGCAGTGTAGCCGGGACGAACACTGAAGCTTTCTTT; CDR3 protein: CASSVAGTNTEAFF
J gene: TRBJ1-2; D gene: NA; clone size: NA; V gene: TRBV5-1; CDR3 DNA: TGCGCCAGCAGCTTGGCCTTAACAGGGCCCTTAAACTATGGCTACACCTTC; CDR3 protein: CASSLALTGPLNYGYTF
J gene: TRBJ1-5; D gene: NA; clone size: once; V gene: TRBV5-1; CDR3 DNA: TGCGCCAGCAGCTTGGATTGGTCAGGCAATCAGCCCCAGCATTTT; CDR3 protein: CASSLDWSGNQPQHF
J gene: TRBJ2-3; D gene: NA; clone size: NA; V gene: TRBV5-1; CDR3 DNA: TGCGCCAGCCAAGAGGGGCCCAGCACAGATACGCAGTATTTT; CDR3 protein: CASQEGPSTDTQYF
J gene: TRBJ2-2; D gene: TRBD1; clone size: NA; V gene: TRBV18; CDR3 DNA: TGTGCCAGCTCACCACAGGGACAGGGGAACGGGGAGCTGTTTTTT; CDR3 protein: CASSPQGQGNGELFF
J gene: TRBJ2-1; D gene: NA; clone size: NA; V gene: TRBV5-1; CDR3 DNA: TGCGCCAGCAGCCCGGCGGGGAATGAGCAGTTCTTC; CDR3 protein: CASSPAGNEQFF
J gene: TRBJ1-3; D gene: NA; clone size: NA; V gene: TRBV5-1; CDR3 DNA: TGCGCCAGCAGCTTGGGCGCCAGGGCTGGAAACACCATATATTTT; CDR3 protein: CASSLGARAGNTIYF
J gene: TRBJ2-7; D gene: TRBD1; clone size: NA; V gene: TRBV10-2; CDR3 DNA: TGCGCCAGCAGTGACTCCGGGACAGGGGCCTACGAGCAGTACTTC; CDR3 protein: CASSDSGTGAYEQYF
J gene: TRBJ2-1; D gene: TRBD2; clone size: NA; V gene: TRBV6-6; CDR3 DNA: TGTGCCAGTACACTAGCGGGGGAATACAATGAGCAGTTCTTC; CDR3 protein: CASTLAGEYNEQFF
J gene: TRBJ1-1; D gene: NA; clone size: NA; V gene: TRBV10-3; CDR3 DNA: TGTGCCATCAGTGCGGACCCGAACACTGAAGCTTTCTTT; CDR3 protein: CAISADPNTEAFF